This TCR beta chain was recorded in a study of tissue T cells after allogeneic stem cell transplantation. Turning to the study itself: Of the grafts for graft-versus-host disease patients, several were unmodified and three CD34-selected. Where cell numbers permitted, CD3+ T cells were sorted from preserved blood and marrow.

After removal of 2 bases from V and 5 bases from J, the junction contained 8 bases not matched to a gene. Germline CDR1 reads LGHNA; CDR2 reads YNFKEQ. The CDR3 is 16 residues long. Survey-depth TCRbeta CDR3 sequencing reported V/J genes and productive frequencies. Libraries were prepared by immunoSEQ multiplex PCR; TCRdb keeps only in-frame clonotypes and omits some of them. This sample has around 28,000 clones, with 85% to 90% found just once. The J gene is TRBJ1-2, the V gene TRBV4-2; 10 bases line up with TRBD1. This receptor was taken from a woman aged 18 to 55 who later had graft-versus-host disease after an allogeneic stem cell transplant. The material was blood, obtained before transplantation. The CDR3 DNA sequence: TGTGCCAGCAGCCAACCCCGACAGGGGGCTCGGTATGGCTACACCTTC. This codes for CASSQPRQGARYGYTF.